One sample yielded the 11 T cell receptor beta chains listed below, sequenced in a study of CD8+ T cells in alopecia areata. Treatment denoted: oral pan-JAK inhibitor, 5-10 mg twice daily. Sequencing relied on a cDNA template that was reverse transcribed from extracted RNA. Sequenced by immunoSEQ multiplex PCR; TCRdb stores in-frame clones only, minus some. Among under 350,000 clones listed, nearly 60% were seen once. The sample consisted of CD4+ T cells sorted from blood, taken at week 24, from a patient treated with tofacitinib. These receptors originate from a human donor with alopecia areata.

V usage is TRBV30 and J usage is TRBJ2-5; a weak D match, TRBD2 (6 bases). V gave up 1 base and J gave up 2 bases, with 14 bases separating them. Germline values: CDR1 GTSNPN, CDR2 SVGIG (reference sequence). The CDR3 has 15 residues. The CDR3 protein is CAWSGSLTRQETQYF. CDR3 sequence (DNA): TGTGCCTGGAGTGGGTCTTTGACTAGGCAAGAGACCCAGTACTTC.

The chain recombines TRBV5-1 with TRBJ1-1, with TRBD1 as a possible D gene (6 bases). Germline V CDR1 and CDR2: SGHRS, YFSETQ. The CDR3 is 17 residues long. The germline V and J ends were trimmed by 2 bases and 2 bases, with 19 bases remaining between them. CDR3 coding DNA: TGCGCCAGCAGCTTACCTTTATACAGGGACCGTAACACTGAAGCTTTCTTT. This translates into CASSLPLYRDRNTEAFF. The full variable domain, rest sourced from reference TRBV5-1 and TRBJ1-1, is KAGVTQTPRYLIKTRGQQVTLSCSPISGHRSVSWYQQTPGQGLQFLFEYFSETQRNKGNFPGRFSGRQFSNSRSEMNVSTLELGDSALYLCASSLPLYRDRNTEAFFGQGTRLTVV.

This clone was picked up one time. The J gene is TRBJ2-5, the V gene TRBV5-6, with 14 bases lining up with TRBD2. The ends lost 4 bases at V and 5 bases at J; junction bases unmatched: 1. CDR3 length: 14 amino acids. The V gene's germline CDR1 is SGHDT and CDR2 YYEEEE. Here the CDR3 DNA reads TGTGCCAGCAGCGGGACTAGCGGGGGTGAGACCCAGTACTTC. This codes for CASSGTSGGETQYF. Variable domain in full (rest from reference TRBV5-6 and TRBJ2-5): DAGVTQSPTHLIKTRGQQVTLRCSPKSGHDTVSWYQQALGQGPQFIFQYYEEEERQRGNFPDRFSGHQFPNYSSELNVNALLLGDSALYLCASSGTSGGETQYFGPGTRLLVL.

This clone occurred a few times. This sequence joins TRBV5-4 and TRBJ1-2; TRBD1 matches at 8 bases. The CDR3 runs 14 residues. The V gene's germline CDR1 is SGHNT and CDR2 YYREEE (reference sequence). After removal of 5 bases from V and 4 bases from J, the junction contained 7 bases not matched to a gene. CDR3 amino acids: CASRPDRVLYGYTF. The CDR3 nucleotides are TGTGCCAGCAGACCGGACAGGGTCCTCTATGGCTACACCTTC.

The chain combines TRBV7-9 with TRBJ1-5, with 7 nucleotides matching TRBD1. The CDR3 covers 15 residues. With 1 base clipped from V and 4 bases from J, the junction kept 4 bases outside the gene matches. CDR1 is SEHNR, CDR2 FQNEAQ, per germline (reference sequence). CDR3 in amino acids: CASSLGGQINQPQHF. The CDR3 DNA reads TGTGCCAGCAGCTTAGGGGGACAGATTAATCAGCCCCAGCATTTT.

The V gene is TRBV30, the J gene TRBJ1-1; D may be TRBD1 (5 bases). Germline V gene data show CDR1 as GTSNPN and CDR2 as SVGIG (reference sequence). Trimming took off 2 bases at V and 6 bases at J, with 16 bases between the two ends. The CDR3 is made up of 14 amino acids. Here the CDR3 reads CAWSPGGEVAEAFF. CDR3 sequence (DNA): TGTGCCTGGAGTCCGGGGGGGGAAGTGGCTGAAGCTTTCTTT.

This clone was recorded only once. The chain carries TRBV30 and TRBJ2-7; TRBD1 aligns across 7 bases. Per the germline V gene, CDR1 is GTSNPN and CDR2 is SVGIG (reference sequence). CDR3 length equals 11 residues. Unmatched junction bases numbered 0, after V lost 3 bases and J lost 4 bases. CDR3 coding DNA: TGTGCCTGGAGGGACAGGTACGAGCAGTACTTC. Its translation: CAWRDRYEQYF.

In this sample, this clone turned up a few times. The genes are TRBV7-2 and TRBJ1-2, with 8 bases that match TRBD1. From germline, CDR1 is SGHTA and CDR2 FQGNSA. Trimming at V came to 3 bases and at J to 7 bases, leaving 4 bases not matched to a gene. The CDR3 spans 13 residues. The CDR3 nucleotides are TGTGCCAGCAGCTTCCACAGGGGGGCTGGCTACACCTTC. Amino acids: CASSFHRGAGYTF. The full variable domain, with the rest looked up from reference TRBV7-2 and TRBJ1-2, is GAGVSQSPSNKVTEKGKDVELRCDPISGHTALYWYRQSLGQGLEFLIYFQGNSAPDKSGLPSDRFSAERTGGSVSTLTIQRTQQEDSAVYLCASSFHRGAGYTFGSGTRLTVV.

J is TRBJ1-5 and V is TRBV6-5; D perhaps matches TRBD1 (6 bases). The CDR3 is 14 residues long. Trimming cost V 5 bases and J 3 bases, with 11 bases left between them. In germline, CDR1 is MNHEY, CDR2 SVGAGI. Here the CDR3 DNA reads TGTGCCAGCAGTAGGGACACCCCCAATCAGCCCCAGCATTTT. Translating gives CASSRDTPNQPQHF.

In this sample, this clone turned up once. V usage is TRBV19 and J usage is TRBJ1-2; 11 bases fit TRBD1. The CDR3 consists of 14 residues. In germline, CDR1 is LNHDA, CDR2 SQIVND (reference sequence). The V segment lost 5 bases and the J segment 6 bases; nucleotides outside the gene matches: 5. The CDR3 is CASSPGQGAHGYTF. For the CDR3, the DNA is TGTGCCAGTAGTCCCGGACAGGGGGCGCATGGCTACACCTTC. The variable domain in full, completed from reference TRBV19 and TRBJ1-2, reads DGGITQSPKYLFRKEGQNVTLSCEQNLNHDAMYWYRQDPGQGLRLIYYSQIVNDFQKGDIAEGYSVSREKKESFPLTVTSAQKNPTAFYLCASSPGQGAHGYTFGSGTRLTVV.

The chain is built from TRBV29-1 and TRBJ1-2; D perhaps matches TRBD1 (6 bases). The V end lost 5 bases, the J end lost 6 bases, and 16 bases lay between the germline ends. The CDR3 contains 13 residues. From germline, CDR1 is SQVTM and CDR2 ANQGSEA. The CDR3 region has the DNA TGCAGCGTTCTTGGGGGCGCAGGCGATGGCTACACCTTC. This encodes CSVLGGAGDGYTF. The complete variable domain, with remaining parts taken from reference TRBV29-1 and TRBJ1-2, reads SAVISQKPSRDICQRGTSLTIQCQVDSQVTMMFWYRQQPGQSLTLIATANQGSEATYESGFVIDKFPISRPNLTFSTLTVSNMSPEDSSIYLCSVLGGAGDGYTFGSGTRLTVV.